A single sample gave rise to the 17 T cell receptor beta chains below, sequenced in a study of T cells in Graves' hyperthyroidism and ophthalmopathy. Researchers took RNA transcripts and amplified the TCR beta CDR3 regions from them. The HTBI primer set was used in a first-round RT-PCR of the TCR CDR3. One entry per CDR3 protein, called by TCRdb with MiXCR from the multiplex PCR reads. The sample holds about 320,000 distinct CDR3 sequences, around 17% seen once. The sample comprised blood. These TCRs come from a man aged 25-45 years with Graves' hyperthyroidism.

V usage is TRBV3-1 and J usage is TRBJ2-3; D remains ambiguous. Germline V lookup: CDR1 LGHDT, CDR2 YNNKEL (reference sequence). The V end lost 4 bases, the J end lost 6 bases, and 8 bases lay between the germline ends. This CDR3 comprises 12 residues. The CDR3 loop reads CASSPASDTQYF. The CDR3 DNA reads as TGTGCCAGCAGCCCAGCCTCGGATACGCAGTATTTT.

The chain uses TRBV9 and TRBJ2-1, with D perhaps matching TRBD2 (5 bases). The germline CDR1 and CDR2 sequences are SGDLS and YYNGEE. There are 15 residues in the CDR3. Trimming shortened V by 3 bases and J by 10 bases, and 20 bases separated the two germline ends. The CDR3 bases are TGTGCCAGCAGCGGGACCCCGGTGACGGGATCAGAGCAGTTCTTC. It encodes CASSGTPVTGSEQFF.

The chain couples TRBV10-1 to TRBJ2-3, with D possibly matching TRBD1 (5 bases). The closer fit of TRBJ1-5 to the DNA end suggests the J call may be wrong. The CDR3 consists of 18 residues. Germline CDR1 is WNHNN and CDR2 is SYGVQD (reference sequence). The CDR3 loop reads CASSESILMGDNTDTQHF. CDR3 nucleotide sequence: TGCGCCAGCAGTGAGTCGATTTTAATGGGGGATAACACAGATACGCAGCATTTT.

This clonotype was counted only a few times. The chain uses TRBV5-4 and TRBJ1-5, with D perhaps matching TRBD1 (5 bases). The CDR3 contains 14 residues. Trimming shortened V by 2 bases and J by 1 base, and 7 bases separated the two germline ends. Germline V gene lookup returns CDR1 SGHNT and CDR2 YYREEE (reference sequence). The CDR3 DNA sequence: TGTGCCAGCAGCTTAAAGGGGAGCAATCAGCCCCAGCATTTT. Its protein is CASSLKGSNQPQHF.

Concerning this clonotype: A read error may account for a junction end that differs from germline. The V call is TRBV28, the J call TRBJ2-7; 8 bases map to TRBD2. Germline values: CDR1 MDHEN, CDR2 SYDVKM. The CDR3 sequence is 14 residues long. The CDR3 nucleotides read TGTGTCAGCAGTAGAGTAGCGGGATTCTACGAGCAGTACTTC. This codes for CVSSRVAGFYEQYF.

Many counts were recorded for this clonotype. The chain recombines TRBV11-2 with TRBJ1-2; 8 nucleotides line up with TRBD1. CDR3 size: 13 residues. V lost 5 bases and J lost 7; bases outside the gene matches: 6. Germline V gene data show CDR1 as SGHAT and CDR2 as FQNNGV. CDR3 region: CASSTSGGAGYTF. In DNA, the CDR3 is TGTGCCAGCAGCACATCAGGGGGCGCTGGCTACACCTTC.

In its sample, this clonotype was seen many times. The J gene is TRBJ2-1, the V gene TRBV12-3 or TRBV12-4, with D maybe TRBD1 (7 bases). Trimming stripped 8 bases from V and 8 bases from J, with 16 bases between. This CDR3 is built from 13 residues. This CDR3 reads CASGLEGTDEQFF. CDR3 bases: TGTGCCAGCGGCCTGGAGGGGACAGATGAGCAGTTCTTC.

This clonotype has ten or more counts. The genes are TRBV20-1 and TRBJ1-1; 8 positions match TRBD1. V lost 3 bases to trimming and J lost 4 bases; unmatched junction nucleotides: 4. CDR3 length: 13 residues. Germline CDR1 DFQATT, CDR2 SNEGSKA (reference sequence). CDR3 loop: CSASRTGGTEAFF. CDR3 nucleotide sequence: TGCAGTGCTAGCCGAACAGGGGGCACTGAAGCTTTCTTT.

This clonotype showed up many times. The CDR3 DNA follows: TGTGCCAGCACACCCGGGGTCGTAGATACGCAGTATTTT. It translates to CASTPGVVDTQYF. The chain recombines TRBV12-3 or TRBV12-4 with TRBJ2-3; tentatively, D is TRBD2 (5 bases). The CDR3 consists of 13 residues. V was cut by 7 bases and J by 5 bases, with 13 bases left in between.

The rearrangement uses TRBV5-1 and TRBJ2-2, with D possibly being TRBD1 (6 bases). The CDR3 spans 16 residues. Trimming removed 4 bases from V and 0 bases from J, with 13 bases in between. Per the germline V gene, CDR1 is SGHRS and CDR2 is YFSETQ. The CDR3 DNA reads TGCGCCAGCAGCAGGACAGACAACGCGAACACCGGGGAGCTGTTTTTT. The encoded protein is CASSRTDNANTGELFF.

This clonotype was seen a few times. The genes are TRBV6-1 and TRBJ1-2; 8 bases fit TRBD1. Losses at the gene ends were 6 bases for V and 3 bases for J; bases not matched to a gene: 9. Per the germline V gene, CDR1 is MNHNS and CDR2 is SASEGT. The CDR3 runs 15 residues. The CDR3 sequence is CASSRDRSAYYGYTF. CDR3 DNA sequence: TGTGCCAGCAGCCGGGACAGGTCGGCGTACTATGGCTACACCTTC.

The count of this clonotype is one. The chain combines TRBV27 with TRBJ2-2; D unclear. Germline CDR1 reads MNHEY; CDR2 reads SMNVEV (reference sequence). Trimming shortened V by 2 bases and J by 5 bases, and 6 bases separated the two germline ends. The CDR3 is 13 amino acids. The CDR3 DNA follows: TGTGCCAGCAGTTTAAACCCAACCGGGGAGCTGTTTTTT. Amino acids: CASSLNPTGELFF.

This clonotype was seen a few times. This sequence joins TRBV19 and TRBJ2-7; D possibly uses TRBD1 or TRBD2 (5 bases each). V lost 2 bases and J 3 bases, leaving 11 bases between the germline ends. Per the germline V gene, CDR1 is LNHDA and CDR2 is SQIVND (reference sequence). This CDR3 has 14 residues. CDR3 bases: TGTGCCAGTAGTATACCGGGACCTTTCTACGAGCAGTACTTC. The encoded protein is CASSIPGPFYEQYF. Looking up the rest from reference TRBV19 and TRBJ2-7 gives the full variable domain: DGGITQSPKYLFRKEGQNVTLSCEQNLNHDAMYWYRQDPGQGLRLIYYSQIVNDFQKGDIAEGYSVSREKKESFPLTVTSAQKNPTAFYLCASSIPGPFYEQYFGPGTRLTVT.

This clonotype showed up many times. CDR3 protein: CASSYYAGAGVRGETQYF. The DNA for the CDR3 is TGTGCCAGCAGTTACTATGCGGGGGCGGGAGTAAGAGGGGAGACCCAGTACTTC. The chain has TRBV6-6 and TRBJ2-5; possible D gene TRBD2, 7 bases. Germline V gives CDR1 MNHNY, CDR2 SVGAGI (reference sequence). V was trimmed by 1 base and J by 5 bases, leaving 23 bases between them. This CDR3 is built from 18 residues.

This sequence joins TRBV5-1 and TRBJ2-1, with 9 bases fitting TRBD2. The CDR3 has 16 residues. The trim removed 4 bases at V and 4 bases at J, leaving 9 bases unmatched. Germline lookup yields CDR1 SGHRS and CDR2 YFSETQ. The CDR3 DNA follows: TGCGCCAGCAGCCTCCACTCTAGCGGGGCATACAATGAGCAGTTCTTC. Residues: CASSLHSSGAYNEQFF.

This clonotype was detected ten times or more. The chain is built from TRBV3-1 and TRBJ1-1; 7 positions agree with TRBD1. Per the germline V gene, CDR1 is LGHDT and CDR2 is YNNKEL (reference sequence). The junction had 6 bases not matched to a gene; V was cut back by 1 base and J by 1 base. The CDR3 has 16 residues. CDR3 bases: TGTGCCAGCAGCCAAGGCCTGGGACAGTGGAACACTGAAGCTTTCTTT. Translation: CASSQGLGQWNTEAFF.

In its sample, this clonotype was seen many times. This sequence joins TRBV5-1 and TRBJ1-1, with unresolved D. V dropped 6 bases and J dropped 3 bases, with 9 bases sitting between them. The germline V gene encodes CDR1 SGHRS and CDR2 YFSETQ. The CDR3 has 12 residues. CDR3 loop: CASTFGDTEAFF. The CDR3 DNA reads TGCGCCAGCACCTTTGGGGACACTGAAGCTTTCTTT.